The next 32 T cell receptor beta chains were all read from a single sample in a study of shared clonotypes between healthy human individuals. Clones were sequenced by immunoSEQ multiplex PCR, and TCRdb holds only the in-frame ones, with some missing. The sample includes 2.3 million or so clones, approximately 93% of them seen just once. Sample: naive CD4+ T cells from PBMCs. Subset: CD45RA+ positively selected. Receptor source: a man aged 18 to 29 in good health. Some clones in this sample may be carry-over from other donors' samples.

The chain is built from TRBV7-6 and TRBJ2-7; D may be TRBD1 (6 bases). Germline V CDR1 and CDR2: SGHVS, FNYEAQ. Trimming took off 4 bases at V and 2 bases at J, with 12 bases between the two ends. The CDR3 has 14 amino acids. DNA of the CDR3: TGTGCCAGCAGCTCGTTGACAGGCCCCTACGAGCAGTACTTC. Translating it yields CASSSLTGPYEQYF.

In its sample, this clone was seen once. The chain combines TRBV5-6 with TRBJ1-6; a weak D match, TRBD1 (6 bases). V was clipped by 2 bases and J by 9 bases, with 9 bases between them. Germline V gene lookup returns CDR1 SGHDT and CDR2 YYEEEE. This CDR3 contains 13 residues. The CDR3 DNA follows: TGTGCCAGCAGCTTACAGGGTCTTTCACCCCTCCACTTT. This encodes CASSLQGLSPLHF. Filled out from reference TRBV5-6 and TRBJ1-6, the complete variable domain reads DAGVTQSPTHLIKTRGQQVTLRCSPKSGHDTVSWYQQALGQGPQFIFQYYEEEERQRGNFPDRFSGHQFPNYSSELNVNALLLGDSALYLCASSLQGLSPLHFGNGTRLTVT.

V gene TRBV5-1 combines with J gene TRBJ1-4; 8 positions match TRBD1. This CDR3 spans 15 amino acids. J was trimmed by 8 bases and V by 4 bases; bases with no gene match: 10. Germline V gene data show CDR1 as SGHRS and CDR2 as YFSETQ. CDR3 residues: CASSADRGTGEKLFF. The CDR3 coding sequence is TGCGCCAGCAGCGCCGACAGGGGAACAGGAGAAAAACTGTTTTTT.

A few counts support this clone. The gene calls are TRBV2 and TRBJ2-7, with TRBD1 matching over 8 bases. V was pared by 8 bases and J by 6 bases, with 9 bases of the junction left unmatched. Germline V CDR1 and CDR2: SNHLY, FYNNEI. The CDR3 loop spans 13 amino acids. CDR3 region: CASGRDRQFEQYF. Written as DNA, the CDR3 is TGTGCCAGCGGCCGGGACAGGCAATTCGAGCAGTACTTC.

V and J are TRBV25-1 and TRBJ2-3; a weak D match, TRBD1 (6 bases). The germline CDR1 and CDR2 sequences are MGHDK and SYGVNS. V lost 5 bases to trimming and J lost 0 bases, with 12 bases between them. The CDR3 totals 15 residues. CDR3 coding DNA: TGTGCCAGCAGTTCGAGAGGGGGTAGCACAGATACGCAGTATTTT. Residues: CASSSRGGSTDTQYF.

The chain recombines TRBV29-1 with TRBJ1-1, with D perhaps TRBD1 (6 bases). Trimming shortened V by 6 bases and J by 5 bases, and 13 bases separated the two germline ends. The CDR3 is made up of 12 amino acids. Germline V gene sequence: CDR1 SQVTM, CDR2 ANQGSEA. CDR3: CSVRRGSTEAFF. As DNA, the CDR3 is TGCAGCGTACGCAGGGGTAGTACTGAAGCTTTCTTT.

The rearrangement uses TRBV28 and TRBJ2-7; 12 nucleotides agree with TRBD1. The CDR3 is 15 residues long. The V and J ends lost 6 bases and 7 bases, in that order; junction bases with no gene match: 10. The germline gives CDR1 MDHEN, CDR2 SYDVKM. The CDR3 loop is CASSLTGQGAREQYF. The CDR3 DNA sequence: TGTGCCAGCAGCCTTACGGGACAGGGGGCTCGTGAGCAGTACTTC.

CDR3 residues: CASSSRDGSYEQYF. The CDR3 DNA sequence: TGTGCCAGCAGTTCCCGGGACGGATCTTACGAGCAGTACTTC. This chain joins TRBV27 and TRBJ2-5; D may be TRBD1 or TRBD2 (5 bases each). Gene TRBJ2-7 matches the end of the DNA better, so the J call may be wrong. Germline V gives CDR1 MNHEY, CDR2 SMNVEV (reference sequence). The CDR3 is 14 residues long.

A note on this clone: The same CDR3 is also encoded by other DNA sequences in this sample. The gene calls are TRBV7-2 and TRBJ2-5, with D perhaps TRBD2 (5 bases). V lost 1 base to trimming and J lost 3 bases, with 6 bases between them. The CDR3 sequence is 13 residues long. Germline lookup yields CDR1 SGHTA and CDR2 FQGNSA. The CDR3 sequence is CASSLERKETQYF. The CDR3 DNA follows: TGTGCCAGCAGCTTAGAGCGGAAAGAGACCCAGTACTTC.

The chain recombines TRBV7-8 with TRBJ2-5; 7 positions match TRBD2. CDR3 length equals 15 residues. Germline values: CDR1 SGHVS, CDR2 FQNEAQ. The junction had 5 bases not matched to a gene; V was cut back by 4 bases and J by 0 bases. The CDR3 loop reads CASSSAGTNQETQYF. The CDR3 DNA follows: TGTGCCAGCAGCTCAGCTGGGACTAACCAAGAGACCCAGTACTTC.

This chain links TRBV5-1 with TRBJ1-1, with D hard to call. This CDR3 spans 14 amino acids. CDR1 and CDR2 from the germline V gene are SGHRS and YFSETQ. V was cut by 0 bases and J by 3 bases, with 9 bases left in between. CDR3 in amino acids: CASSLVPPDTEAFF. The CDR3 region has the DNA TGCGCCAGCAGCTTGGTTCCCCCGGACACTGAAGCTTTCTTT.

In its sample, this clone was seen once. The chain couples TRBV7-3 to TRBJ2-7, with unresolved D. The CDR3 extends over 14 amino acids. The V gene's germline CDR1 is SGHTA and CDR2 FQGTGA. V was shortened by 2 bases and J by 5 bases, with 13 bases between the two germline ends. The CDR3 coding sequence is TGTGCCAGCAGCTTAGATCCATATGGGAACGAGCAGTACTTC. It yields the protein CASSLDPYGNEQYF.

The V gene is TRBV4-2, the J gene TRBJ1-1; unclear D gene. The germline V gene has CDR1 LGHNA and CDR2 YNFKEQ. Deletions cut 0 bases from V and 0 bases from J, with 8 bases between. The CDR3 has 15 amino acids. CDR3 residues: CASSQEPALNTEAFF. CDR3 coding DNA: TGTGCCAGCAGCCAAGAGCCAGCCTTGAACACTGAAGCTTTCTTT.

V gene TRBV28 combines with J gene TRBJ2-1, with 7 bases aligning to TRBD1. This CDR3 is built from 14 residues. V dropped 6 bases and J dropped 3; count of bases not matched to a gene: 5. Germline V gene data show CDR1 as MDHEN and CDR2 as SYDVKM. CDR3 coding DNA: TGTGCCAGCAGGCCCGGGACAGACTACAATGAGCAGTTCTTC. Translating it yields CASRPGTDYNEQFF.

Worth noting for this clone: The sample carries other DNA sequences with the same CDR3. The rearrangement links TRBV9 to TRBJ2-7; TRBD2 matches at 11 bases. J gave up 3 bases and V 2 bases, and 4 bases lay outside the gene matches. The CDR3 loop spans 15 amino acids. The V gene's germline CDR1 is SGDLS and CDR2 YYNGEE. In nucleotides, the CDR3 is TGTGCCAGCAGCGTCGCGGGGACTAGCGGCTACGAGCAGTACTTC. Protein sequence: CASSVAGTSGYEQYF. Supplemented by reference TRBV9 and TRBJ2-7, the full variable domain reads DSGVTQTPKHLITATGQRVTLRCSPRSGDLSVYWYQQSLDQGLQFLIQYYNGEERAKGNILERFSAQQFPDLHSELNLSSLELGDSALYFCASSVAGTSGYEQYFGPGTRLTVT.

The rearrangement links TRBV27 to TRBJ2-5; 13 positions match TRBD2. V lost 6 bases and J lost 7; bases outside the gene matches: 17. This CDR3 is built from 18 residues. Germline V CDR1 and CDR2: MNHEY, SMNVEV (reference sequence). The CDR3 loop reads CASSSPTSGRAWMRTQYF. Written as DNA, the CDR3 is TGTGCCAGCAGCTCTCCCACTAGCGGGAGGGCCTGGATGAGGACCCAGTACTTC.

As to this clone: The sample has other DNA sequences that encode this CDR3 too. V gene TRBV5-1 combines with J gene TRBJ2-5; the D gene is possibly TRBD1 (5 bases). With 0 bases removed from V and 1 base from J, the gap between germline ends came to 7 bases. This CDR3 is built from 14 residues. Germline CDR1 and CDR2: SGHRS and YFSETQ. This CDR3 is CASSLGQPQETQYF. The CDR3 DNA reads TGCGCCAGCAGCTTGGGACAGCCCCAAGAGACCCAGTACTTC.

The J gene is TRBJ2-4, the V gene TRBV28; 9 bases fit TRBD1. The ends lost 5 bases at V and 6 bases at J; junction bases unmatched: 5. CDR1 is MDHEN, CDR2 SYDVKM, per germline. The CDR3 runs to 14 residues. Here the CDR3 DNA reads TGTGCCAGCAGTCCCGGGACAGGGCTAAACATTCAGTACTTC. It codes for CASSPGTGLNIQYF.

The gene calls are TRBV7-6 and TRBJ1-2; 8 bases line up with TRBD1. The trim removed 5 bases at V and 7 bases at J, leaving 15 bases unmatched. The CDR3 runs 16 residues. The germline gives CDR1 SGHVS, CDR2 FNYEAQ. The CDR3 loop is CASSPQRQGWTFGYTF. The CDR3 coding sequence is TGTGCCAGCAGCCCACAGAGACAGGGGTGGACTTTTGGCTACACCTTC.

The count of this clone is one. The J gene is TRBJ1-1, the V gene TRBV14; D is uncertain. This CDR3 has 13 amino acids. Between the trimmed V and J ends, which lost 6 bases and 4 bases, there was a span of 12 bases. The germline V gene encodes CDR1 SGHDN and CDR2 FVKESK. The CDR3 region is CASSSARLTEAFF. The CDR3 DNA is TGTGCCAGCAGTTCTGCTCGCCTCACTGAAGCTTTCTTT.

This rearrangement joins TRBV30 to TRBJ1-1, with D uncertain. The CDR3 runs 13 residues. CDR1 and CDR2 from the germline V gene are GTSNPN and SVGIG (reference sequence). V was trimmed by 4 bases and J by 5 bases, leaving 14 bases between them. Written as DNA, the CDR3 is TGTGCCTGGACGCAAGGTTTAAGGACTGAAGCTTTCTTT. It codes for CAWTQGLRTEAFF.

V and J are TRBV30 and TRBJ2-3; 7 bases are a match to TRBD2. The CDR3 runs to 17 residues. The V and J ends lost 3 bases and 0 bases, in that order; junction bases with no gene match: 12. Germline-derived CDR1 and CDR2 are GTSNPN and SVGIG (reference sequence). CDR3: CAWRTSRRKTSTDTQYF. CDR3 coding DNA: TGTGCCTGGAGGACTAGCAGGAGAAAAACTAGCACAGATACGCAGTATTTT.

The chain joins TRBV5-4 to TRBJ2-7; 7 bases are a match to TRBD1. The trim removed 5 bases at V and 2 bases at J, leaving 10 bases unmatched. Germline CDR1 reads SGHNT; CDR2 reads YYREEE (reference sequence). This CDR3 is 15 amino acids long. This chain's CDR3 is CASSPTGSGPYEQYF. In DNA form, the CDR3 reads TGTGCCAGCAGTCCGACAGGGAGTGGGCCCTACGAGCAGTACTTC.

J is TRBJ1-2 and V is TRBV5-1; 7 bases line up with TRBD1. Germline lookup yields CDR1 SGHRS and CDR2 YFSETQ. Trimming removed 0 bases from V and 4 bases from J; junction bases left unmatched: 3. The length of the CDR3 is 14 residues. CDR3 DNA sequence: TGCGCCAGCAGCTTGGGTGGGGACAGCTATGGCTACACCTTC. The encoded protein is CASSLGGDSYGYTF. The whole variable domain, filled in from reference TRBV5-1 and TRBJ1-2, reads KAGVTQTPRYLIKTRGQQVTLSCSPISGHRSVSWYQQTPGQGLQFLFEYFSETQRNKGNFPGRFSGRQFSNSRSEMNVSTLELGDSALYLCASSLGGDSYGYTFGSGTRLTVV.

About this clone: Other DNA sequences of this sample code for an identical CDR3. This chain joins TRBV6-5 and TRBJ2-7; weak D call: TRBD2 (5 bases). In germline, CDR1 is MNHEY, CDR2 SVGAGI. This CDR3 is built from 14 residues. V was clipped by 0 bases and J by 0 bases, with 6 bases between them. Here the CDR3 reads CASSYSGSSYEQYF. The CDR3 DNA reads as TGTGCCAGCAGTTACTCGGGGAGCTCCTACGAGCAGTACTTC.

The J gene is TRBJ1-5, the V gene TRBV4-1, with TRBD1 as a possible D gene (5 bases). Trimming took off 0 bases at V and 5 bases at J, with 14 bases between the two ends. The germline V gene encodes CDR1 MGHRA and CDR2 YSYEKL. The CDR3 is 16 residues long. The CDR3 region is CASSQDQNLGDQPQHF. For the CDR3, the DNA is TGCGCCAGCAGCCAAGATCAGAATTTGGGGGATCAGCCCCAGCATTTT.

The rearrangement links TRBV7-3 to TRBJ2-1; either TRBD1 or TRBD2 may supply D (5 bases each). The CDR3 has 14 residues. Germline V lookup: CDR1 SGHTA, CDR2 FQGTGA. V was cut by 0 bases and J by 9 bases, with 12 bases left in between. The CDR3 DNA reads TGTGCCAGCAGCTTAACGGGACCCGCGGCTGAGCAGTTCTTC. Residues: CASSLTGPAAEQFF.

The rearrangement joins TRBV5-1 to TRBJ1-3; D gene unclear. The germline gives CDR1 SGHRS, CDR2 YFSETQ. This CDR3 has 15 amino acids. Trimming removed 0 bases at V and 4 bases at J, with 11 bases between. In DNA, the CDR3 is TGCGCCAGCAGCTTGGAGGTCGGATTCGGAAACACCATATATTTT. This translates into CASSLEVGFGNTIYF.

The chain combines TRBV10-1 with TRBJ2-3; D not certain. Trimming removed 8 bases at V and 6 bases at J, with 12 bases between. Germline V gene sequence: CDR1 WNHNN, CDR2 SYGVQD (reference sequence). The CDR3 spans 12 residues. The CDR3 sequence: CASSPARDTQYF. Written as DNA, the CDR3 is TGCGCCAGCTCACCCGCTAGGGATACGCAGTATTTT.

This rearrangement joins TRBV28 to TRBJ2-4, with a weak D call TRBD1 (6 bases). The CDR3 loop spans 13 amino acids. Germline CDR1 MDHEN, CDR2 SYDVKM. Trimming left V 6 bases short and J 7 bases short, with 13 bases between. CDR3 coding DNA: TGTGCCAGCAGACAGGCCAGGGGCAACATTCAGTACTTC. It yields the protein CASRQARGNIQYF.

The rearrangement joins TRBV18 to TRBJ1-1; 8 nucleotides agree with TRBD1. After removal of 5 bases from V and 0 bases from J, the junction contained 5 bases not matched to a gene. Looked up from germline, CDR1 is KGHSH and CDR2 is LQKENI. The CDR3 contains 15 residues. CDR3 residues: CASSTGTGLNTEAFF. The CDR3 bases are TGTGCCAGCTCAACCGGGACAGGCCTGAACACTGAAGCTTTCTTT.

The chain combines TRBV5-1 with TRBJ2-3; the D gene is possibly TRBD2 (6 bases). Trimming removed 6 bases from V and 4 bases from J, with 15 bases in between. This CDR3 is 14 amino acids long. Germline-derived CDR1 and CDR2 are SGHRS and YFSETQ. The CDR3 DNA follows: TGCGCCAGCACCGGGACGGCGGGGTCAGATACGCAGTATTTT. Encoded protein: CASTGTAGSDTQYF.